This TCR beta chain was recovered during a study of blood T cell repertoires in COVID-19. The wider study: Both acute and convalescent COVID-19 samples were obtained from the United States, Italy and Spain. Sources were T cells, B-cell-depleted T cells, or PBMCs; the material itself was cDNA or gDNA.

Sequencing used immunoSEQ multiplex PCR; TCRdb keeps in-frame clones, though not all of them. The repertoire holds approximately 120,000 clones, with nearly 85% as singletons. Sequencing input: peripheral blood. The TCR sequence derives from a woman between 45 and 65 years old with acute or convalescent COVID-19.

The CDR3 loop is CASSFYAQEDGNTIYF. CDR3 bases: TGTGCCAGCAGTTTTTATGCCCAAGAGGATGGAAACACCATATATTTT. The chain carries TRBV7-9 and TRBJ1-3, with D unresolved. The V and J ends lost 6 bases and 3 bases respectively, with 18 bases between them. The germline gives CDR1 SEHNR, CDR2 FQNEAQ (reference sequence). The CDR3 sequence is 16 residues long.